This record covers a single T cell receptor (beta chain). The antigen remains unidentified. The protocol was immunoSEQ multiplex PCR, while the TCRdb copy is restricted to in-frame clones and leaves out a portion. This sample has 150,000 or so clones; approximately 91% occur once, and the top ten carry approximately 1.1%. V shed 2 bases and J 3 bases; nucleotides not matched to a gene: 6. Germline CDR1 is KGHSH and CDR2 is LQKENI. The CDR3 consists of 15 residues. The data are from a study of T cell responses to AZD1222 COVID-19 vaccine. Study-wide findings and caveats: Within unmutated variant regions lay the reported targets of nearly half of spike-specific TCRs. The breadth and depth of Spike-specific TCRs increased once two AZD1222 doses had been given.

This clonotype was sampled from an adult who received the AZD1222 COVID-19 vaccine. The J gene is TRBJ1-2, the V gene TRBV18; the match to TRBD1 covers 7 bases. The specimen was peripheral blood, collected 28 days after the second AZD1222 dose. CDR3 amino acids: CASSPLQGTDYGYTF. The DNA for the CDR3 is TGTGCCAGCTCACCATTACAGGGGACGGACTATGGCTACACCTTC.